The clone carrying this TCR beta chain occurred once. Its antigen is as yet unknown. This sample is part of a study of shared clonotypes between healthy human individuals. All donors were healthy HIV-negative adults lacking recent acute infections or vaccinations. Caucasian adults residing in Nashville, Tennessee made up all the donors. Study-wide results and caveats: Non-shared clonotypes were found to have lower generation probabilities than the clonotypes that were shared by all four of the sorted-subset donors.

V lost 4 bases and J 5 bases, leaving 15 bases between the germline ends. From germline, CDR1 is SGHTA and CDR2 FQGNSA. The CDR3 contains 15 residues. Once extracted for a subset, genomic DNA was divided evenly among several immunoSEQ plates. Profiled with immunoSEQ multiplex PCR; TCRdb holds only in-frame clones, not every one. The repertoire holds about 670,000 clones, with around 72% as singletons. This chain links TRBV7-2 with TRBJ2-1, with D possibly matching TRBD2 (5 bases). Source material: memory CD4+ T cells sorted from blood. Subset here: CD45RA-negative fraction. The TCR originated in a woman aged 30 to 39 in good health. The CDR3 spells CASSYMEDPNNEQFF. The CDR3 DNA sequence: TGTGCCAGCAGCTACATGGAGGATCCCAACAATGAGCAGTTCTTC.